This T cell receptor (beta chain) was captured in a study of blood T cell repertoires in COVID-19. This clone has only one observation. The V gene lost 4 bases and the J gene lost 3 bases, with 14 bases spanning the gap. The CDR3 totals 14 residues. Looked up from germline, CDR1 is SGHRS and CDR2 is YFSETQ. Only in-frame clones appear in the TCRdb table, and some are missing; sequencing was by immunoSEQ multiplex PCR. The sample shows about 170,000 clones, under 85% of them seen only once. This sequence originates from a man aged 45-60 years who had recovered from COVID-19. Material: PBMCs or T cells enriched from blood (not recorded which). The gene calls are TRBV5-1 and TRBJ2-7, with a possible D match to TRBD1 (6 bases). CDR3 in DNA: TGCGCCAGCAGCCCGGGACACACCAACTACGAGCAGTACTTC. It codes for CASSPGHTNYEQYF.